A single sample is the source of the 18 T cell receptor beta chains below, sequenced in a study of post-analysis software for immune sequencing data. Study conclusions and caveats: There were five or six TRBV segments more frequent in patients than controls, and TRBV5-6, TRBV5-1 and TRBV20-1 were among them.

These receptors have no identified antigens. TCR beta cDNA libraries included unique molecular identifiers. TCRdb itself ran the PCR reads through MiXCR, one entry per CDR3 protein. The repertoire includes hundreds of thousands of distinct CDR3 sequences, 55% to 60% of them detected once, and roughly 12% sits in the top ten. Input material: blood. These receptors were collected from a girl aged 2 to 10 with multiple sclerosis.

The chain uses TRBV6-1 and TRBJ2-1; 7 bases align to TRBD1. The germline gives CDR1 MNHNS, CDR2 SASEGT. V dropped 4 bases and J dropped 2; count of bases not matched to a gene: 11. The CDR3 length is 17 residues. The CDR3 protein is CASSALAGTAPYNEQFF. For the CDR3, the DNA is TGTGCCAGCAGTGCACTTGCCGGGACAGCACCCTACAATGAGCAGTTCTTC.

The rearrangement joins TRBV27 to TRBJ2-1, with D possibly matching TRBD2 (6 bases). CDR3 length: 16 residues. V gave up 4 bases and J gave up 0 bases, with 13 bases separating them. The V gene's germline CDR1 is MNHEY and CDR2 SMNVEV (reference sequence). The CDR3 DNA is TGTGCCAGCAGTTCCGGGACTCTCCACTCCTACAATGAGCAGTTCTTC. Translation gives CASSSGTLHSYNEQFF.

The chain combines TRBV20-1 with TRBJ2-5; TRBD1 agrees at 9 bases. CDR1 is DFQATT, CDR2 SNEGSKA, per germline (reference sequence). J gave up 4 bases and V 3 bases, and 6 bases lay outside the gene matches. The length of the CDR3 is 14 residues. The CDR3: CSASTGGAAETQYF. In DNA, the CDR3 is TGCAGTGCTAGTACAGGGGGCGCGGCAGAGACCCAGTACTTC.

This clonotype was found a few times. V usage is TRBV6-5 and J usage is TRBJ2-7; TRBD1 might be the D (6 bases). Germline-derived CDR1 and CDR2 are MNHEY and SVGAGI. Trimming left V 5 bases short and J 3 bases short, with 14 bases between. The CDR3 has 14 amino acids. The CDR3 nucleotides read TGTGCCAGCAGTCCCCAGGGGACCAACTACGAGCAGTACTTC. Residues: CASSPQGTNYEQYF.

The CDR3 region has the DNA TGTGCCAGCAGCCCCGGGACTCTCTTCTCCTACGAGCAGTACTTC. This encodes CASSPGTLFSYEQYF. V is TRBV7-6 and J is TRBJ2-7; D is possibly TRBD2 (6 bases). The CDR3 has 15 amino acids. Between the trimmed V and J ends, which lost 5 bases and 0 bases, there was a span of 14 bases. CDR1 is SGHVS, CDR2 FNYEAQ, per germline.

In regard to this clonotype: One end of the junction varies from germline; a read error may be responsible. This chain connects TRBV25-1 to TRBJ2-7; D remains ambiguous. Matching the DNA end better, TRBJ2-5 makes the J call doubtful. There are 11 residues in the CDR3. Germline V gene sequence: CDR1 MGHDK, CDR2 SYGVNS. This CDR3 is CAGSQMETQYF. DNA for the CDR3: TGTGCCGGCAGTCAAATGGAGACCCAGTACTTC.

This chain links TRBV7-9 with TRBJ2-1; the D gene is possibly TRBD1 (6 bases). Trimming stripped 5 bases from V and 5 bases from J, with 10 bases between. The length of the CDR3 is 13 residues. CDR1 is SEHNR and CDR2 is FQNEAQ in the germline V gene (reference sequence). This chain's CDR3 is CASSQWTDNEQFF. The CDR3 nucleotides are TGTGCCAGCAGCCAATGGACAGACAATGAGCAGTTCTTC.

The rearrangement joins TRBV20-1 to TRBJ2-1; 14 nucleotides line up with TRBD2. This CDR3 region has 18 residues. The ends lost 3 bases at V and 7 bases at J; junction bases unmatched: 14. Per germline, CDR1 DFQATT and CDR2 SNEGSKA (reference sequence). The CDR3 reads CSASGLAGGVLDANEQFF. The CDR3 nucleotides are TGCAGTGCTAGCGGACTAGCGGGAGGAGTACTGGACGCGAATGAGCAGTTCTTC.

This clonotype was observed a few times. The chain combines TRBV20-1 with TRBJ2-1; possibly TRBD2 for D (5 bases). Trimming took off 1 base at V and 5 bases at J, with 15 bases between the two ends. The length of the CDR3 is 15 residues. From germline, CDR1 is DFQATT and CDR2 SNEGSKA (reference sequence). For the CDR3, the DNA is TGCAGTGCTAGAGTTAAGGTGACTATCGACAATGAGCAGTTCTTC. Amino acid sequence: CSARVKVTIDNEQFF.

This clonotype has only a few counts. J is TRBJ2-3 and V is TRBV10-3, with 8 nucleotides matching TRBD2. This CDR3 has 14 amino acids. Germline V gene sequence: CDR1 ENHRY, CDR2 SYGVKD. Trimming at V came to 11 bases and at J to 4 bases, leaving 11 bases not matched to a gene. The CDR3 sequence: CAAGASGSSDTQYF. As DNA, the CDR3 is TGTGCCGCCGGGGCGAGCGGGAGTTCAGATACGCAGTATTTT.

This clonotype appeared a single time. The chain uses TRBV7-9 and TRBJ1-6; D perhaps matches TRBD1 (5 bases). CDR1 is SEHNR, CDR2 FQNEAQ, per germline (reference sequence). This CDR3 is built from 16 residues. Trimming stripped 2 bases from V and 8 bases from J, with 16 bases between. Written as DNA, the CDR3 is TGTGCCAGCAGCTTACTGGGCGGGACCGCGTATTCACCCCTCCACTTT. Amino acid sequence: CASSLLGGTAYSPLHF.

This clonotype was seen more than once but under ten times. This sequence joins TRBV18 and TRBJ2-1; no definite D call. CDR3 length equals 14 residues. Germline values: CDR1 KGHSH, CDR2 LQKENI. Trimming shortened V by 2 bases and J by 9 bases, and 14 bases separated the two germline ends. CDR3 DNA: TGTGCCAGCTCACCAAGAGCTAGGGTGGTTGAGCAGTTCTTC. Translating gives CASSPRARVVEQFF.

V and J are TRBV29-1 and TRBJ2-3; TRBD1 aligns across 12 bases. Germline V gene sequence: CDR1 SQVTM, CDR2 ANQGSEA. V gave up 7 bases and J gave up 5 bases; unmatched junction bases: 13. There are 16 residues in the CDR3. For the CDR3, the DNA is TGCAGCGGATCCGGGACAGGGGGCTCGCGAGGAGATACGCAGTATTTT. Protein: CSGSGTGGSRGDTQYF.

On this clonotype itself: This is likely a read error, given that the CDR3 carries no conserved phenylalanine or tryptophan at its end. J is TRBJ2-7 and V is TRBV5-1; tentatively, D is TRBD2 (6 bases). CDR3 size: 14 residues. V gave up 3 bases and J gave up 5 bases, with 15 bases separating them. Germline lookup yields CDR1 SGHRS and CDR2 YFSETQ. The CDR3 reads CASSSGTPSNEQYC. CDR3 coding DNA: TGCGCCAGCAGCTCCGGGACTCCTTCGAACGAGCAGTACTGC.

This clonotype was seen only a few times. V is TRBV7-9 and J is TRBJ2-1; 13 bases align to TRBD2. Germline V lookup: CDR1 SEHNR, CDR2 FQNEAQ (reference sequence). V lost 5 bases and J lost 6; bases outside the gene matches: 7. The CDR3 contains 16 residues. The CDR3 reads CASSGPGLAGPNEQFF. As DNA, the CDR3 is TGTGCCAGCAGCGGTCCGGGACTAGCGGGACCCAATGAGCAGTTCTTC. The full variable domain, its missing parts supplied by reference TRBV7-9 and TRBJ2-1, is DTGVSQNPRHKITKRGQNVTFRCDPISEHNRLYWYRQTLGQGPEFLTYFQNEAQLEKSRLLSDRFSAERPKGSFSTLEIQRTEQGDSAMYLCASSGPGLAGPNEQFFGPGTRLTVL.

The rearrangement links TRBV3-1 to TRBJ2-7, with D perhaps given as TRBD1 or TRBD2 (6 bases each). From germline, CDR1 is LGHDT and CDR2 YNNKEL (reference sequence). V lost 0 bases and J lost 1, with 13 bases in between. CDR3 size: 16 residues. CDR3 protein: CASSQEAWGASYEQYF. CDR3 in DNA: TGTGCCAGCAGCCAAGAAGCTTGGGGGGCATCCTACGAGCAGTACTTC.

The J gene is TRBJ2-7, the V gene TRBV5-1, with D hard to call. Germline CDR1 SGHRS, CDR2 YFSETQ. V was pared by 4 bases and J by 0 bases, with 11 bases between. The CDR3 runs to 14 residues. CDR3 region: CASSTRQDSYEQYF. The CDR3 coding sequence is TGCGCCAGCAGCACCCGACAAGACTCCTACGAGCAGTACTTC.

The chain couples TRBV7-9 to TRBJ2-7; no clear D gene. CDR1 SEHNR and CDR2 FQNEAQ come from the germline V gene (reference sequence). The length of the CDR3 is 13 residues. V was cut by 5 bases and J by 3 bases, with 11 bases left in between. The DNA for the CDR3 is TGTGCCAGCAGCCGGAATGTCCGCTACGAGCAGTACTTC. It codes for CASSRNVRYEQYF.